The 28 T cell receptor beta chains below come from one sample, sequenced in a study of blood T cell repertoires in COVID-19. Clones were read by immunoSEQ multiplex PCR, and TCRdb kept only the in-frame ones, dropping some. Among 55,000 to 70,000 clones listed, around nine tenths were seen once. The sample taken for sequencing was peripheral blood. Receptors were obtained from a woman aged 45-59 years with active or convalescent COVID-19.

CDR3 bases: TGTGCCAGTAGTATAGATCCTGATGAGCAGTTCTTC. It is translated as CASSIDPDEQFF. V is TRBV19 and J is TRBJ2-1; D is undetermined. The CDR3 spans 12 residues. Germline V CDR1 and CDR2: LNHDA, SQIVND (reference sequence). V lost 0 bases and J lost 8, with 5 bases in between.

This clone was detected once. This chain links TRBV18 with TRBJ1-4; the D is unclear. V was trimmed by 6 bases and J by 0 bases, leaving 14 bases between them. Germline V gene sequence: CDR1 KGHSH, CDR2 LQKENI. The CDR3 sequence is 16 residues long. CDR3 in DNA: TGTGCCAGCTCGCAGGCATTTGGTGCAACTAATGAAAAACTGTTTTTT. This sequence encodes CASSQAFGATNEKLFF.

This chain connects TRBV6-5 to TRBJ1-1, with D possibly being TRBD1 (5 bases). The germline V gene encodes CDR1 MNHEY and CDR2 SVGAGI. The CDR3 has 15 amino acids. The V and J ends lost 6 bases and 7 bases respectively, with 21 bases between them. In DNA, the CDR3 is TGTGCCAGCAGGCTCACCCCCGGACTGGGGGGTGAAGCTTTCTTT. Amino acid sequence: CASRLTPGLGGEAFF.

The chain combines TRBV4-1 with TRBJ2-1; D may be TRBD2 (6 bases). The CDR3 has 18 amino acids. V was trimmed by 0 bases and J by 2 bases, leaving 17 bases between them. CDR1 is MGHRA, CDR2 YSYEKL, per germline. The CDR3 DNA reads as TGCGCCAGCAGCCAAGATATTTTTGGGGGAGGCCCCTACAATGAGCAGTTCTTC. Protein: CASSQDIFGGGPYNEQFF.

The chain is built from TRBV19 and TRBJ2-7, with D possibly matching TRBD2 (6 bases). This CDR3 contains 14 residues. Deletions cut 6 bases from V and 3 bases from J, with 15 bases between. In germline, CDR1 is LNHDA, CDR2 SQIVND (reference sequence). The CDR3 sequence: CASRRRHGSYEQYF. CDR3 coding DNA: TGTGCCAGTAGAAGAAGGCACGGGAGCTACGAGCAGTACTTC.

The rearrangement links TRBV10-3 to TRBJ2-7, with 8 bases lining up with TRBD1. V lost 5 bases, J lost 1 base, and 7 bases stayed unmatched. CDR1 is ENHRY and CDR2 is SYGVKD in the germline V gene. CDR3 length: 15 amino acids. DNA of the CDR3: TGTGCCATCAGTCCGGGACAGGTGGGATCCTACGAGCAGTACTTC. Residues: CAISPGQVGSYEQYF.

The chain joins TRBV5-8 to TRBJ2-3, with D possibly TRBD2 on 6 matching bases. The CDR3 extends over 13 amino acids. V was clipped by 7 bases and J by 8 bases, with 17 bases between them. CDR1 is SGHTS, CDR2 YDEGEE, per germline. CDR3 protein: CASPRTAGSTQYF. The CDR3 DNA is TGTGCCAGCCCCCGGACGGCGGGGAGTACGCAGTATTTT.

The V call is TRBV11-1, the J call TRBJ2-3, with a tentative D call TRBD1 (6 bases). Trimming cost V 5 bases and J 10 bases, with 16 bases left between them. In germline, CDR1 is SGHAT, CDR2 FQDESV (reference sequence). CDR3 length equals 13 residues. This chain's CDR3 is CASSLGPGEAQYF. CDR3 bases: TGTGCCAGCAGCCTCGGACCAGGGGAAGCGCAGTATTTT.

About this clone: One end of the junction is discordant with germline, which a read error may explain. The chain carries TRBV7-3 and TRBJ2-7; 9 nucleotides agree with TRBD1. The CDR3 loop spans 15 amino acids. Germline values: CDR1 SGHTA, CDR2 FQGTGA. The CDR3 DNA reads TGTGCCAGCAGCCCAACAGGGGGCCGATCCTACCAGCAGTACTTC. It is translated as CASSPTGGRSYQQYF.

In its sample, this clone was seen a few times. As DNA, the CDR3 is TGCGCCAGCAGTGAGCGGGGGACAGACTATGGCTACACCTTC. It yields the protein CASSERGTDYGYTF. The V gene is TRBV10-1, the J gene TRBJ1-2, with 7 bases lining up with TRBD1. Germline V gene sequence: CDR1 WNHNN, CDR2 SYGVQD (reference sequence). CDR3 size: 14 residues. J lost 3 bases, V lost 2 bases, and 3 bases had no gene match.

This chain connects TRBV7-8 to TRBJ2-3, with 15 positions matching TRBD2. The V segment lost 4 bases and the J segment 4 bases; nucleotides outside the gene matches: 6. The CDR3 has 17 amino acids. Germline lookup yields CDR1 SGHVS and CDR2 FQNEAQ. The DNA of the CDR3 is TGTGCCAGCAGCTCATCGGGACTAGCGGGAGGAGCAGATACGCAGTATTTT. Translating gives CASSSSGLAGGADTQYF. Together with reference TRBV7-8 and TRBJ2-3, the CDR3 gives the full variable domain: GAGVSQSPRYKVAKRGQDVALRCDPISGHVSLFWYQQALGQGPEFLTYFQNEAQLDKSGLPSDRFFAERPEGSVSTLKIQRTQQEDSAVYLCASSSSGLAGGADTQYFGPGTRLTVL.

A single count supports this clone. CDR3 in amino acids: CASSGSPGGRAEQYF. In DNA form, the CDR3 reads TGTGCCAGCAGTGGCTCCCCGGGGGGACGGGCAGAGCAGTACTTC. V is TRBV2 and J is TRBJ2-7; 7 nucleotides align to TRBD2. The CDR3 is made up of 15 amino acids. The germline V gene has CDR1 SNHLY and CDR2 FYNNEI. Trimming removed 4 bases from V and 7 bases from J; junction bases left unmatched: 13.

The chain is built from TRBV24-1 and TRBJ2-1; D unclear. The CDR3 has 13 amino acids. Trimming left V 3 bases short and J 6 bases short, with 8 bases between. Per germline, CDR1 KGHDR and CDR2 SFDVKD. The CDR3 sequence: CATSDPDSNEQFF. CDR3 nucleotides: TGTGCCACCAGTGATCCAGACTCCAATGAGCAGTTCTTC.

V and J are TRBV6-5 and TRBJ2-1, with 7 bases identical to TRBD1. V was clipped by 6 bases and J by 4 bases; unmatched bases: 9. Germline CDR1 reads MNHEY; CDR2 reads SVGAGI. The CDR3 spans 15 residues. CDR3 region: CASSPLRGRYNEQFF. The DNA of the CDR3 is TGTGCCAGCAGCCCCCTAAGGGGGCGGTACAATGAGCAGTTCTTC.

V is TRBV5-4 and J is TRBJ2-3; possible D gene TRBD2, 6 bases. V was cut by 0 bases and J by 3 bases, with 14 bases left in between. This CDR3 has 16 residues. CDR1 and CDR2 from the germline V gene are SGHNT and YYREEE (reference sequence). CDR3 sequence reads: CASSLERGGRTDTQYF. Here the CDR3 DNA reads TGTGCCAGCAGCTTGGAGAGGGGAGGTCGGACAGATACGCAGTATTTT.

The CDR3 reads CASSQFATGGSYEQYF. The CDR3 DNA reads as TGCGCCAGCAGCCAATTCGCGACAGGGGGGTCCTACGAGCAGTACTTC. J is TRBJ2-7 and V is TRBV4-1; 9 positions agree with TRBD1. Germline CDR1 and CDR2: MGHRA and YSYEKL. This CDR3 has 16 amino acids. The J segment lost 1 base and the V segment lost 2 bases, leaving 6 bases of the junction unmatched.

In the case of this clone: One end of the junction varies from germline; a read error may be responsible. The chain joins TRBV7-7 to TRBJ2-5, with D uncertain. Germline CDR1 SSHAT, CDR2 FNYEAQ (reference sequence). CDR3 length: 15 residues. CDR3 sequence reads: CASSFTTRSGETQYF. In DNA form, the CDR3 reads TGTGCTAGCAGCTTTACAACCCGCAGTGGAGAGACCCAGTACTTC.

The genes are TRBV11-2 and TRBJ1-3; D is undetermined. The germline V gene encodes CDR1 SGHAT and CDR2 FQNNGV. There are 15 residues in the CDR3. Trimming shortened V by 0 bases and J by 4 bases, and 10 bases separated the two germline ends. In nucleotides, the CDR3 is TGTGCCAGCAGCTTAGACCTCCAAGCGGGAAACACCATATATTTT. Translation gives CASSLDLQAGNTIYF.

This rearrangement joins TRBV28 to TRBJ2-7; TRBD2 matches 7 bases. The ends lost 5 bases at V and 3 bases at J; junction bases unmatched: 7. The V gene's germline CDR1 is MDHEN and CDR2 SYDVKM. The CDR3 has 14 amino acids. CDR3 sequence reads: CASSILAELYEQYF. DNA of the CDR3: TGTGCCAGCAGTATTCTAGCGGAGCTCTACGAGCAGTACTTC. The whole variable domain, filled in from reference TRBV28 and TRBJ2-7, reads DVKVTQSSRYLVKRTGEKVFLECVQDMDHENMFWYRQDPGLGLRLIYFSYDVKMKEKGDIPEGYSVSREKKERFSLILESASTNQTSMYLCASSILAELYEQYFGPGTRLTVT.

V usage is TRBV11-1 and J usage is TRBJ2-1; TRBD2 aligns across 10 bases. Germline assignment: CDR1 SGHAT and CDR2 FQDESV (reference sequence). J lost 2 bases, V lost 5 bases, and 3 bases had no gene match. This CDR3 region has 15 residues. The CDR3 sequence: CASSRTSGTYNEQFF. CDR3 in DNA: TGTGCCAGCAGCCGTACTAGCGGGACCTACAATGAGCAGTTCTTC.

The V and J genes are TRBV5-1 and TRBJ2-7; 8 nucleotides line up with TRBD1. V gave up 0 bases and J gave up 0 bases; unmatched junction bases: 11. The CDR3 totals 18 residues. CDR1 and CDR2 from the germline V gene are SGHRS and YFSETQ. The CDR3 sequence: CASSLGWTGTIGSYEQYF. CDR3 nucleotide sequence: TGCGCCAGCAGCTTGGGGTGGACAGGGACCATCGGCTCCTACGAGCAGTACTTC.

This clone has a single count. The CDR3 sequence is CASSLSGAYNEQFF. Written as DNA, the CDR3 is TGTGCCAGCAGTTTAAGCGGAGCCTACAATGAGCAGTTCTTC. The chain is built from TRBV27 and TRBJ2-1; weak D call: TRBD2 (5 bases). Germline CDR1 is MNHEY and CDR2 is SMNVEV (reference sequence). The V end was cut by 2 bases, the J end by 2 bases, with 7 bases between. This CDR3 has 14 amino acids.

This CDR3 reads CASRGQTTDTQYF. CDR3 in DNA: TGTGCCAGCAGGGGACAGACCACAGATACGCAGTATTTT. The chain carries TRBV5-6 and TRBJ2-3, with TRBD1 identical over 7 bases. The CDR3 has 13 amino acids. Trimming cost V 5 bases and J 2 bases; bases outside gene matches: 2. Germline CDR1 and CDR2: SGHDT and YYEEEE. The variable domain in full, completed from reference TRBV5-6 and TRBJ2-3, reads DAGVTQSPTHLIKTRGQQVTLRCSPKSGHDTVSWYQQALGQGPQFIFQYYEEEERQRGNFPDRFSGHQFPNYSSELNVNALLLGDSALYLCASRGQTTDTQYFGPGTRLTVL.

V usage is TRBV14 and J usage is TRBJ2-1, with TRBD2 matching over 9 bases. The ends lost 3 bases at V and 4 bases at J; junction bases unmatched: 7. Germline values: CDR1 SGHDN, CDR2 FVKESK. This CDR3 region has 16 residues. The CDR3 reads CASSHFSGSGYNEQFF. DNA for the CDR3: TGTGCCAGCAGCCATTTTAGCGGGAGTGGGTACAATGAGCAGTTCTTC.

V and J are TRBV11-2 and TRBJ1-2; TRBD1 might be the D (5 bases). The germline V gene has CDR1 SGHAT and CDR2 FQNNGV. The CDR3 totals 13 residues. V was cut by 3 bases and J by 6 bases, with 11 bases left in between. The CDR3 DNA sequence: TGTGCCAGCAGCTTTAGGGGTAAAGATGGCTACACCTTC. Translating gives CASSFRGKDGYTF.

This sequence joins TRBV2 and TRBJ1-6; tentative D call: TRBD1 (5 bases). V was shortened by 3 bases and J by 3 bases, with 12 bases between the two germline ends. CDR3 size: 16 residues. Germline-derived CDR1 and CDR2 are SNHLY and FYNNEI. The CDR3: CASSESWGDYNSPLHF. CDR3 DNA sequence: TGTGCCAGCAGTGAGTCCTGGGGGGACTATAATTCACCCCTCCACTTT.

The CDR3: CASSQDRGLGSREQFF. In DNA, the CDR3 is TGTGCCAGCAGCCAAGATCGGGGACTAGGGTCACGAGAGCAGTTCTTC. The genes are TRBV3-1 (or the pseudogene TRBV3-2) and TRBJ2-1, with 8 bases matching TRBD2. The germline V gene has CDR1 LGHDT and CDR2 YNNKEL (reference sequence). V shed 0 bases, J shed 10 bases, and the junction held 11 bases outside the gene matches. This CDR3 spans 16 amino acids.

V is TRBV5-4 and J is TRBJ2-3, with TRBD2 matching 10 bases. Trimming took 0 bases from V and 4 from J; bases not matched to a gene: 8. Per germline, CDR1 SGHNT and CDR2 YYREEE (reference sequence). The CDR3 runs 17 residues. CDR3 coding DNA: TGTGCCAGCAGCTTGGCCTCTAGCGGGAGTTTCGCAGATACGCAGTATTTT. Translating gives CASSLASSGSFADTQYF.